The sequence of this TCR beta chain was determined in a study of T cells in tuberculosis. Time point defined: new active TB diagnosis, blood taken before or within 7 days of starting treatment. There are 13 residues in the CDR3. CDR1 is MGHDK and CDR2 is SYGVNS in the germline V gene. The V gene end was trimmed by 5 bases and the J gene end by 7 bases; junction bases not matched to a gene: 5. This table comes from immunoSEQ multiplex PCR, and its TCRdb copy is limited to in-frame clones, with some not included. Of tens of thousands of clones listed, around 93% are singletons. Here the sequenced sample was PBMCs, taken at tuberculosis diagnosis. The V gene is TRBV25-1, the J gene TRBJ2-1, with 7 bases lining up with TRBD2. The receptor comes from an adult with tuberculosis. Here the CDR3 DNA reads TGTGCCAGCAGTTTCGGGGGAGGGAATGAGCAGTTCTTC. It encodes CASSFGGGNEQFF.